These 24 T cell receptor beta chains share one sample of origin, sequenced in a study of glioma-infiltrating T cells. Amplification of TCR alpha and beta CDR3 regions from RNA used iRepertoire nested multiplex PCR. One entry per CDR3 protein results from TCRdb running MiXCR on the multiplex PCR reads. Altogether under 130,000 distinct CDR3 sequences are present, under 30% being singletons, with the ten largest covering about 40%. The material sequenced was glioma tissue, nonneoplastic brain tissue, or PBMCs (not recorded which). The source is a human donor with low-grade glioma or glioblastoma, undergoing nonglioma brain surgery, or in good health (not recorded which).

The chain is built from TRBV28 and TRBJ2-3; a possible D gene is TRBD2 (6 bases). With 6 bases removed from V and 5 bases from J, the gap between germline ends came to 21 bases. Germline assignment: CDR1 MDHEN and CDR2 SYDVKM. The CDR3 loop spans 16 amino acids. The CDR3 region has the DNA TGTGCCAGCAGCTTAGGAGCGGGTAAGGGCAAAGATACGCAGTATTTT. Translating gives CASSLGAGKGKDTQYF. The variable domain in full, with the rest retrieved from reference TRBV28 and TRBJ2-3, is DVKVTQSSRYLVKRTGEKVFLECVQDMDHENMFWYRQDPGLGLRLIYFSYDVKMKEKGDIPEGYSVSREKKERFSLILESASTNQTSMYLCASSLGAGKGKDTQYFGPGTRLTVL.

J is TRBJ2-1 and V is TRBV12-3 or TRBV12-4, with no clear D. Trimming shortened V by 7 bases and J by 4 bases, and 14 bases separated the two germline ends. CDR3 length equals 14 residues. CDR3 residues: CASKAEMDYNEQFF. The CDR3 nucleotides are TGTGCCAGCAAGGCCGAGATGGATTACAATGAGCAGTTCTTC.

V gene TRBV6-6 combines with J gene TRBJ2-2; no definite D call. Trimming removed 8 bases from V and 9 bases from J, with 16 bases in between. This CDR3 is built from 13 residues. The germline CDR1 and CDR2 sequences are MNHNY and SVGAGI (reference sequence). The DNA of the CDR3 is TGTGCCAGCGGTTGGAGACTGGATAGGGAGCTGTTTTTT. This gives the protein CASGWRLDRELFF.

This clonotype appeared a single time. A much more abundant neighbour one base away suggests this may be a read error. This rearrangement joins TRBV11-2 to TRBJ2-1, with TRBD2 matching 7 bases. The CDR3 is 15 residues long. Germline-derived CDR1 and CDR2 are SGHAT and FQNNGV. J gave up 7 bases and V 4 bases, and 10 bases lay outside the gene matches. CDR3 protein: CASSSTSVVGNEQFF. The CDR3 nucleotides are TGTGCCAGCAGCTCCACTAGCGTGGTGGGAAATGAGCAGTTCTTC.

The chain links TRBV18 to TRBJ1-2; D is undetermined. Trimming took 3 bases from V and 8 from J, leaving 13 bases between them. Germline V gene lookup returns CDR1 KGHSH and CDR2 LQKENI. The CDR3 covers 13 residues. CDR3 loop: CASSPGPLQGYTF. The CDR3 DNA reads TGTGCCAGCTCACCCGGGCCTCTACAGGGCTACACCTTC.

This clonotype was detected many times. This chain connects TRBV20-1 to TRBJ2-5; 8 nucleotides align to TRBD1. The CDR3 sequence is 14 residues long. Germline trimming cut 7 bases from V and 1 base from J; bases unmatched to any gene: 8. Germline V CDR1 and CDR2: DFQATT, SNEGSKA (reference sequence). The chain's CDR3 is CSGYRTGRQETQYF. For the CDR3, the DNA is TGCAGTGGCTATAGGACAGGGCGCCAAGAGACCCAGTACTTC.

This clonotype has at least ten counts. The chain employs TRBV4-3 and TRBJ2-3, with 10 bases lining up with TRBD1. CDR1 is LGHNA, CDR2 YSLEER, per germline. This CDR3 has 17 residues. Unmatched junction bases numbered 5, after V lost 0 bases and J lost 2 bases. CDR3 region: CASSQDRTGGFTDTQYF. As DNA, the CDR3 is TGCGCCAGCAGCCAAGATAGGACAGGGGGTTTCACAGATACGCAGTATTTT.

This clonotype was recorded many times. This chain connects TRBV7-3 to TRBJ1-1; the match to TRBD1 covers 7 bases. CDR3 length equals 14 residues. Per germline, CDR1 SGHTA and CDR2 FQGTGA. V was pared by 4 bases and J by 4 bases, with 6 bases of the junction left unmatched. The DNA for the CDR3 is TGTGCCAGCAGCTCGACAGGGAGACGCACTGAAGCTTTCTTT. It translates to CASSSTGRRTEAFF.

Worth noting for this clonotype: It may be a read error: a sequence one base away is much more abundant. This chain joins TRBV4-2 and TRBJ2-1; TRBD2 might be the D (5 bases). This CDR3 region has 16 residues. Germline V gene data show CDR1 as LGHNA and CDR2 as YNFKEQ. Trimming shortened V by 6 bases and J by 4 bases, and 19 bases separated the two germline ends. This CDR3 reads CASSPGEGIEYNEQFF. In DNA, the CDR3 is TGTGCCAGCAGTCCCGGGGAAGGGATCGAATACAATGAGCAGTTCTTC.

The table lists this clonotype with many counts. The J gene is TRBJ2-2, the V gene TRBV28; no clear D gene. V lost 5 bases and J lost 5, with 9 bases in between. The CDR3 runs to 13 residues. Germline CDR1 and CDR2: MDHEN and SYDVKM. The CDR3: CASSTLGTGELFF. CDR3 sequence (DNA): TGTGCCAGCAGTACCTTAGGGACCGGGGAGCTGTTTTTT.

The table lists this clonotype with a few counts. This chain uses TRBV10-3 with TRBJ2-5; D tentatively fits TRBD1 or TRBD2 (5 bases each). The germline CDR1 and CDR2 sequences are ENHRY and SYGVKD. Trimming cost V 4 bases and J 3 bases, with 15 bases left between them. The CDR3 sequence is 15 residues long. The CDR3, as DNA: TGTGCCATCAGTGCCCCCGGGCAGGGAGAAGAGACCCAGTACTTC. It yields the protein CAISAPGQGEETQYF.

In its sample, this clonotype was seen many times. The rearrangement uses TRBV6-1 and TRBJ2-1; D remains ambiguous. The V end was cut by 6 bases, the J end by 3 bases, with 9 bases between. CDR1 and CDR2 (germline): MNHNS, SASEGT. The CDR3 sequence is 13 residues long. The CDR3 loop reads CASRQEDYNEQFF. The CDR3 DNA follows: TGTGCCAGCAGACAAGAAGACTACAATGAGCAGTTCTTC.

A note on this clonotype: This may stem from a read error, because a much larger clone lies one nucleotide away. Here the CDR3 DNA reads TGTGCCAGCACCCTTACGTTTCAGGGTCACTCTGGAAACACCATATGTTTT. This translates into CASTLTFQGHSGNTICF. V usage is TRBV6-6 and J usage is TRBJ1-3; a possible D gene is TRBD1 (5 bases). The CDR3 extends over 17 amino acids. CDR1 and CDR2 from the germline V gene are MNHNY and SVGAGI (reference sequence).

This clonotype occurred a few times. J is TRBJ2-5 and V is TRBV19, with 8 bases lining up with TRBD2. The V and J ends lost 5 bases and 4 bases, in that order; junction bases with no gene match: 6. This CDR3 is 14 amino acids long. CDR1 and CDR2 (germline): LNHDA, SQIVND (reference sequence). This chain's CDR3 is CASSFRGGRETQYF. CDR3 DNA: TGTGCCAGTAGTTTCCGCGGGGGGCGAGAGACCCAGTACTTC.

On this clonotype: A much bigger clone sits one base away, suggesting this may be a read error. V is TRBV20-1 and J is TRBJ2-5, with D possibly being TRBD2 (6 bases). Germline V gene sequence: CDR1 DFQATT, CDR2 SNEGSKA (reference sequence). The CDR3 runs to 14 residues. The germline V and J ends were trimmed by 3 bases and 5 bases, with 16 bases remaining between them. In DNA, the CDR3 is TGCAGTGCTAGTGTTACTATCGGGGGTGAGACCCAGTACTTC. Amino acid sequence: CSASVTIGGETQYF.

This clonotype appeared a few times. This chain joins TRBV18 and TRBJ1-1; no reliable D call. Germline V gives CDR1 KGHSH, CDR2 LQKENI. This CDR3 comprises 12 residues. V gave up 3 bases and J gave up 10 bases, with 12 bases separating them. Here the CDR3 DNA reads TGTGCCAGCTCACCGAACGAAGATTTAGCTTTCTTT. Its protein is CASSPNEDLAFF.

As concerns this clonotype: Given a much more abundant clone one base away, this may be a read error. The V gene is TRBV6-1, the J gene TRBJ2-5, with no clear D. The CDR3 runs to 18 residues. Looked up from germline, CDR1 is MNHNS and CDR2 is SASEGT. Trimming removed 5 bases from V and 4 bases from J, with 26 bases in between. CDR3 residues: CASSSGMSPRVYRETQYF. The CDR3 DNA sequence: TGTGCCAGCAGTTCCGGTATGTCTCCAAGGGTGTACCGAGAGACCCAGTACTTC.

This clonotype was seen ten or more times. The CDR3 region has the DNA TGTGCCAGCAGCTTAGGTTTTAGCGGAAACACAGATACGCAGTATTTT. This encodes CASSLGFSGNTDTQYF. V gene TRBV7-3 combines with J gene TRBJ2-3, with a tentative D call TRBD2 (6 bases). CDR3 length: 16 amino acids. The V and J ends lost 2 bases and 2 bases respectively, with 14 bases between them. Germline CDR1 is SGHTA and CDR2 is FQGTGA.

This chain joins TRBV19 and TRBJ2-1; D uncertain. Germline CDR1 reads LNHDA; CDR2 reads SQIVND (reference sequence). Trimming cost V 6 bases and J 0 bases, with 12 bases left between them. The CDR3 spans 15 residues. CDR3 amino acids: CASRTDRSSYNEQFF. Here the CDR3 DNA reads TGTGCCAGTAGAACGGACCGGAGCTCCTACAATGAGCAGTTCTTC.

With regard to this clonotype: A read error may be the cause here, since a much bigger clone is one base away. The J gene is TRBJ2-1, the V gene TRBV27; tentative D call: TRBD1 (6 bases). Germline V gives CDR1 MNHEY, CDR2 SMNVEV (reference sequence). The CDR3 loop spans 15 amino acids. The germline V and J ends were trimmed by 5 bases and 4 bases, with 15 bases remaining between them. DNA for the CDR3: TGTGCCAGCAGTCACCAAAGCACAGGGTACAATGAGCAGTTCTTC. This encodes CASSHQSTGYNEQFF.

There are a few counts of this clonotype. This rearrangement joins TRBV10-3 to TRBJ1-5; a possible D gene is TRBD1 (6 bases). Trimming took 3 bases from V and 5 from J, leaving 11 bases between them. CDR1 and CDR2 from the germline V gene are ENHRY and SYGVKD. This CDR3 comprises 14 residues. This CDR3 is CAISEIGGDQPQHF. DNA for the CDR3: TGTGCCATCAGTGAAATAGGGGGGGATCAGCCCCAGCATTTT.

Regarding this clonotype: A much larger clone lies a single base off, so this may be a read error. The chain couples TRBV19 to TRBJ2-1; D gene ambiguous. The CDR3 covers 15 residues. V lost 0 bases and J 0 bases, leaving 6 bases between the germline ends. Germline-derived CDR1 and CDR2 are LNHDA and SQIVND (reference sequence). The CDR3 region is CASSIEWGSYNEQFF. DNA of the CDR3: TGTGCCAGTAGTATAGAATGGGGCTCCTACAATGAGCAGTTCTTC.

A few counts support this clonotype. The gene calls are TRBV28 and TRBJ2-5, with 8 bases identical to TRBD2. The CDR3 length is 16 residues. CDR1 is MDHEN, CDR2 SYDVKM, per germline. Losses at the gene ends were 0 bases for V and 5 bases for J; bases not matched to a gene: 8. CDR3 sequence (DNA): TGTGCCAGCAGTTTATGGGACCGGGGGGGCCGGGAGACCCAGTACTTC. Amino acid sequence: CASSLWDRGGRETQYF.

To note about this clonotype: A read error may explain this, as a much larger clone is one base away. The V and J genes are TRBV12-3 or TRBV12-4 and TRBJ2-5, with 8 bases lining up with TRBD2. CDR3 size: 17 residues. CDR3 coding DNA: TGTGCCAGCAGTGGACTAGCTAGAGGGGGGTACCAAGAGACCAAGTACTTC. It specifies CASSGLARGGYQETKYF.